Presented here are 31 T cell receptor beta chains from one specimen sequenced in a study of blood T cell repertoires in COVID-19. The assay was immunoSEQ multiplex PCR, and TCRdb's table has in-frame clones only and misses some. The sample comprises about 80,000 clones, 80% to 85% of which are singletons, and 35% to 40% rests with the top ten. The specimen sequenced was peripheral blood. These receptors all come from a woman aged 65 to 85 with acute or convalescent COVID-19.

The V gene is TRBV2, the J gene TRBJ2-7, with 12 nucleotides matching TRBD2. The germline gives CDR1 SNHLY, CDR2 FYNNEI. The CDR3 is 16 amino acids. After removal of 9 bases from V and 2 bases from J, the junction contained 11 bases not matched to a gene. CDR3 in DNA: TGTGCCAGTAAAAAGGGACTAGCGGGCGCCGCCTACGAGCAGTACTTC. Encoded protein: CASKKGLAGAAYEQYF.

The gene calls are TRBV27 and TRBJ2-1, with TRBD1 identical over 7 bases. The ends lost 4 bases at V and 9 bases at J; junction bases unmatched: 3. The CDR3 sequence is 12 residues long. Germline-derived CDR1 and CDR2 are MNHEY and SMNVEV (reference sequence). CDR3 sequence (DNA): TGTGCCAGCAGTTCGACAGGGCTTGAGCAGTTCTTC. It codes for CASSSTGLEQFF.

The chain employs TRBV5-1 and TRBJ2-3; 7 nucleotides match TRBD1. Germline-derived CDR1 and CDR2 are SGHRS and YFSETQ. The junction had 9 bases not matched to a gene; V was cut back by 4 bases and J by 1 base. The CDR3 runs to 16 residues. The CDR3 reads CASSTTGSLGTDTQYF. The CDR3 nucleotides are TGCGCCAGCAGCACGACAGGGTCCCTGGGCACAGATACGCAGTATTTT.

This clone was seen a handful of times. V and J are TRBV2 and TRBJ1-5; 8 nucleotides match TRBD1. V lost 6 bases to trimming and J lost 4 bases; unmatched junction nucleotides: 11. Germline lookup yields CDR1 SNHLY and CDR2 FYNNEI. The length of the CDR3 is 16 residues. The CDR3 bases are TGTGCCAGCAGCCGACAGGGGTCGGGGGAAAATCAGCCCCAGCATTTT. The encoded protein is CASSRQGSGENQPQHF.

DNA for the CDR3: TGTGCCAGCAGTGTAGTGACAGGGCCACCTTACGAGCAGTACTTC. It codes for CASSVVTGPPYEQYF. This chain uses TRBV2 with TRBJ2-7; 7 bases match TRBD1. This CDR3 is built from 15 residues. CDR1 and CDR2 (germline): SNHLY, FYNNEI. V gave up 4 bases and J gave up 4 bases; unmatched junction bases: 10.

The chain carries TRBV9 and TRBJ1-6; possible D gene TRBD1, 5 bases. Germline-derived CDR1 and CDR2 are SGDLS and YYNGEE. Trimming cost V 3 bases and J 5 bases, with 12 bases left between them. The CDR3 is 15 residues long. The CDR3 here is CASSAGGTNNSPLHF. CDR3 DNA: TGTGCCAGCAGCGCCGGGGGAACTAATAATTCACCCCTCCACTTT.

This clone was recorded only once. The chain employs TRBV5-1 and TRBJ1-2; tentative D call: TRBD1 (5 bases). The V gene lost 2 bases and the J gene lost 5 bases, with 13 bases spanning the gap. The CDR3 extends over 14 amino acids. Germline V CDR1 and CDR2: SGHRS, YFSETQ. CDR3 bases: TGCGCCAGCAGCTTCTCGGCGGAGGGGTATGGCTACACCTTC. This gives the protein CASSFSAEGYGYTF. The variable domain in full, completed from reference TRBV5-1 and TRBJ1-2, reads KAGVTQTPRYLIKTRGQQVTLSCSPISGHRSVSWYQQTPGQGLQFLFEYFSETQRNKGNFPGRFSGRQFSNSRSEMNVSTLELGDSALYLCASSFSAEGYGYTFGSGTRLTVV.

The chain joins TRBV28 to TRBJ1-2; D gene unclear. The CDR3 extends over 14 amino acids. The V end was cut by 8 bases, the J end by 8 bases, with 21 bases between. CDR1 and CDR2 from the germline V gene are MDHEN and SYDVKM. The CDR3 region has the DNA TGTGCCAGCGGTACAGCCGCCGGTCTTTGGGGCTACACCTTC. This encodes CASGTAAGLWGYTF.

The chain uses TRBV6-2 or TRBV6-3 and TRBJ2-3; 10 positions agree with TRBD2. Germline assignment: CDR1 MNHEY and CDR2 SVGEGT. The V segment lost 3 bases and the J segment 4 bases; nucleotides outside the gene matches: 10. The CDR3 is 17 residues long. The CDR3 DNA reads as TGTGCCAGCAGTTATGGTAGTAGCGGGAGGTTCCCAGATACGCAGTATTTT. Its translation: CASSYGSSGRFPDTQYF.

This sequence joins TRBV14 and TRBJ2-7; possible D gene TRBD2, 6 bases. Looked up from germline, CDR1 is SGHDN and CDR2 is FVKESK. The CDR3 contains 13 residues. The V end was cut by 4 bases, the J end by 6 bases, with 13 bases between. The CDR3 nucleotides read TGTGCCAGCAGCCCCCAACTAGCCAGCGAGCAGTACTTC. Its protein is CASSPQLASEQYF.

A single count supports this clone. Its ends do not fully match the called genes, so a read error is possible. The V gene is TRBV30, the J gene TRBJ1-5, with D uncertain. CDR3 length equals 14 residues. From germline, CDR1 is GTSNPN and CDR2 SVGIG (reference sequence). The CDR3 DNA follows: TGTGCCTGGAGTGTATCTAGTGGCCGGGAGCCCCGGCATTTT. It yields the protein CAWSVSSGREPRHF.

The chain couples TRBV30 to TRBJ2-1; TRBD2 agrees at 12 bases. V dropped 1 base and J dropped 4; count of bases not matched to a gene: 11. Germline assignment: CDR1 GTSNPN and CDR2 SVGIG (reference sequence). This CDR3 is 18 amino acids long. The CDR3 DNA is TGTGCCTGGAGTGCGTTAGGACTAGCGGGGCCCTTATACAATGAGCAGTTCTTC. Translation: CAWSALGLAGPLYNEQFF.

Here the CDR3 DNA reads TGTGCCAGCAGCACCACGGGGGGGGCTAATCATGAGCAGTTCTTC. The encoded protein is CASSTTGGANHEQFF. This chain uses TRBV5-6 with TRBJ2-1, with 8 bases identical to TRBD2. Germline V gene data show CDR1 as SGHDT and CDR2 as YYEEEE. The CDR3 sequence is 15 residues long. V shed 4 bases, J shed 8 bases, and the junction held 11 bases outside the gene matches.

CDR3 DNA sequence: TGTGCCAGCAGCCCGGGAGGGCAACAGGCCCCGGGGGGCTACACCTTC. Residues: CASSPGGQQAPGGYTF. V usage is TRBV5-4 and J usage is TRBJ1-2; D perhaps matches TRBD1 (5 bases). Trimming cost V 4 bases and J 8 bases, with 24 bases left between them. The CDR3 has 16 residues. Germline CDR1 is SGHNT and CDR2 is YYREEE (reference sequence).

The CDR3 is CASSRSLGLAGQETQYF. The CDR3 nucleotides read TGTGCCAGCAGCCGAAGCCTTGGACTAGCGGGGCAAGAGACCCAGTACTTC. The chain carries TRBV6-2 or TRBV6-3 and TRBJ2-5; TRBD2 matches 12 bases. V dropped 6 bases and J dropped 2; count of bases not matched to a gene: 10. CDR3 length: 17 residues. Germline-derived CDR1 and CDR2 are MNHEY and SVGEGT.

The rearrangement joins TRBV15 to TRBJ1-1; tentatively, D is TRBD1 (5 bases). Germline V CDR1 and CDR2: LNHNV, YYDKDF (reference sequence). Trimming shortened V by 7 bases and J by 4 bases, and 19 bases separated the two germline ends. The CDR3 loop spans 15 amino acids. The CDR3 region is CATTMTARKITEAFF. The CDR3 bases are TGTGCCACCACCATGACAGCAAGGAAAATCACTGAAGCTTTCTTT.

This rearrangement joins TRBV7-3 to TRBJ1-1, with D possibly TRBD1 on 5 matching bases. With 1 base removed from V and 1 base from J, the gap between germline ends came to 16 bases. CDR3 length equals 17 residues. CDR1 is SGHTA and CDR2 is FQGTGA in the germline V gene. DNA for the CDR3: TGTGCCAGCAGCTTAAATGGTTGGGGCAGGGCGAACACTGAAGCTTTCTTT. Amino acid sequence: CASSLNGWGRANTEAFF. Together with reference TRBV7-3 and TRBJ1-1, the CDR3 gives the full variable domain: GAGVSQTPSNKVTEKGKYVELRCDPISGHTALYWYRQSLGQGPEFLIYFQGTGAADDSGLPNDRFFAVRPEGSVSTLKIQRTERGDSAVYLCASSLNGWGRANTEAFFGQGTRLTVV.

The chain combines TRBV7-9 with TRBJ2-1; D may be TRBD2 (5 bases). This CDR3 region has 15 residues. Trimming removed 0 bases from V and 5 bases from J, with 11 bases in between. In germline, CDR1 is SEHNR, CDR2 FQNEAQ (reference sequence). The DNA for the CDR3 is TGTGCCAGCAGCTTAGCGGGATCGAGGGACAATGAGCAGTTCTTC. Its translation is CASSLAGSRDNEQFF. The whole variable domain, filled in from reference TRBV7-9 and TRBJ2-1, reads DTGVSQNPRHKITKRGQNVTFRCDPISEHNRLYWYRQTLGQGPEFLTYFQNEAQLEKSRLLSDRFSAERPKGSFSTLEIQRTEQGDSAMYLCASSLAGSRDNEQFFGPGTRLTVL.

The gene calls are TRBV29-1 and TRBJ2-5; 7 bases are a match to TRBD2. CDR3 length: 13 amino acids. Germline V lookup: CDR1 SQVTM, CDR2 ANQGSEA. Germline trimming cut 4 bases from V and 5 bases from J; bases unmatched to any gene: 7. This CDR3 is CSVARLAAETQYF. The CDR3 DNA sequence: TGCAGCGTTGCTCGTCTAGCGGCGGAGACCCAGTACTTC.

The chain couples TRBV19 to TRBJ2-5; 7 bases fit TRBD1. The CDR3 length is 15 residues. V trimming: 3 bases; J trimming: 0 bases; junction bases outside the gene matches: 4. CDR1 and CDR2 (germline): LNHDA, SQIVND (reference sequence). The chain's CDR3 is CASSIGGTDQETQYF. The CDR3 coding sequence is TGTGCCAGTAGTATCGGTGGGACAGACCAAGAGACCCAGTACTTC.

The chain carries TRBV24-1 and TRBJ1-2; 7 bases agree with TRBD1. The CDR3 consists of 17 residues. The germline V gene has CDR1 KGHDR and CDR2 SFDVKD. Trimming at V came to 4 bases and at J to 5 bases, leaving 15 bases not matched to a gene. The CDR3 loop reads CATSETPGQTNRYGYTF. DNA of the CDR3: TGTGCCACCAGTGAAACCCCGGGACAGACGAATAGGTATGGCTACACCTTC.

The V call is TRBV5-1, the J call TRBJ2-7; maybe TRBD2 (5 bases). Trimming left V 1 base short and J 1 base short, with 9 bases between. The CDR3 extends over 14 amino acids. CDR1 and CDR2 from the germline V gene are SGHRS and YFSETQ. As DNA, the CDR3 is TGCGCCAGCAGCTTGAATGCGGGTTCCTACGAGCAGTACTTC. It translates to CASSLNAGSYEQYF. The entire variable domain, with the rest obtained from reference TRBV5-1 and TRBJ2-7, is as follows: KAGVTQTPRYLIKTRGQQVTLSCSPISGHRSVSWYQQTPGQGLQFLFEYFSETQRNKGNFPGRFSGRQFSNSRSEMNVSTLELGDSALYLCASSLNAGSYEQYFGPGTRLTVT.

The chain carries TRBV9 and TRBJ2-3, with D tentatively TRBD2 (6 bases). This CDR3 spans 16 amino acids. V was clipped by 0 bases and J by 0 bases, with 11 bases between them. Germline CDR1 is SGDLS and CDR2 is YYNGEE. The CDR3 spells CASSVGWDSSTDTQYF. The DNA of the CDR3 is TGTGCCAGCAGCGTAGGTTGGGACTCCAGCACAGATACGCAGTATTTT.

This clone is a singleton in its sample. This rearrangement joins TRBV29-1 to TRBJ2-5; the D gene is possibly TRBD1 (5 bases). This CDR3 spans 12 amino acids. V dropped 7 bases and J dropped 1 base, with 10 bases sitting between them. Looked up from germline, CDR1 is SQVTM and CDR2 is ANQGSEA. The CDR3 nucleotides read TGCAGCGGTGGACACCTCCAAGAGACCCAGTACTTC. This gives the protein CSGGHLQETQYF.

This chain joins TRBV2 and TRBJ2-7; 10 bases are shared with TRBD2. Germline values: CDR1 SNHLY, CDR2 FYNNEI. The CDR3 runs to 15 residues. The trim removed 3 bases at V and 2 bases at J, leaving 4 bases unmatched. In DNA form, the CDR3 reads TGTGCCAGCAGTGAGTCAGGACTAGCGGCCTACGAGCAGTACTTC. It yields the protein CASSESGLAAYEQYF.

The CDR3 region has the DNA TGTGCCAGCAGTGAAGACGGAGCGGGAGGGCCAAATGAGCAGTTCTTC. This encodes CASSEDGAGGPNEQFF. The chain carries TRBV2 and TRBJ2-1, with 10 bases aligning to TRBD2. V was clipped by 1 base and J by 7 bases; unmatched bases: 7. The CDR3 is 16 amino acids. CDR1 and CDR2 (germline): SNHLY, FYNNEI.

The chain has TRBV5-1 and TRBJ1-1; tentatively, D is TRBD1 (6 bases). In germline, CDR1 is SGHRS, CDR2 YFSETQ. V lost 0 bases and J lost 7, with 19 bases in between. This CDR3 is built from 16 residues. The CDR3 DNA follows: TGCGCCAGCAGCTTGGTATCAGTGGGGGCTGGCGATGAAGCTTTCTTT. This gives the protein CASSLVSVGAGDEAFF.

V gene TRBV7-9 combines with J gene TRBJ2-1, with a tentative D call TRBD2 (6 bases). The CDR3 has 15 amino acids. Germline CDR1 reads SEHNR; CDR2 reads FQNEAQ (reference sequence). V dropped 1 base and J dropped 5 bases, with 12 bases sitting between them. The CDR3 nucleotides read TGTGCCAGCAGCTTAGTCAGTGGGGGGAACAATGAGCAGTTCTTC. This encodes CASSLVSGGNNEQFF.

V usage is TRBV7-9 and J usage is TRBJ2-2, with 7 bases lining up with TRBD2. CDR1 is SEHNR, CDR2 FQNEAQ, per germline (reference sequence). The CDR3 length is 16 residues. Trimming cost V 3 bases and J 4 bases; bases outside gene matches: 8. CDR3 loop: CASSFLTGGGTGELFF. DNA of the CDR3: TGTGCCAGCAGCTTTCTTACGGGAGGCGGCACCGGGGAGCTGTTTTTT. The entire variable domain, with the rest obtained from reference TRBV7-9 and TRBJ2-2, is as follows: DTGVSQNPRHKITKRGQNVTFRCDPISEHNRLYWYRQTLGQGPEFLTYFQNEAQLEKSRLLSDRFSAERPKGSFSTLEIQRTEQGDSAMYLCASSFLTGGGTGELFFGEGSRLTVL.

The J gene is TRBJ1-2, the V gene TRBV2, with TRBD1 identical over 7 bases. The V segment lost 1 base and the J segment 4 bases; nucleotides outside the gene matches: 3. Germline V gene sequence: CDR1 SNHLY, CDR2 FYNNEI. CDR3 length equals 14 residues. CDR3 protein: CASSEGTGPYGYTF. The CDR3, as DNA: TGTGCCAGCAGTGAAGGGACAGGACCCTATGGCTACACCTTC.

The chain is built from TRBV5-1 and TRBJ2-1; 9 nucleotides match TRBD2. This CDR3 comprises 15 residues. J lost 6 bases, V lost 1 base, and 5 bases had no gene match. CDR1 and CDR2 (germline): SGHRS, YFSETQ. The CDR3 is CASSLSGGLRNEQFF. The CDR3 DNA reads TGCGCCAGCAGCTTGAGCGGGGGGCTTCGCAATGAGCAGTTCTTC.